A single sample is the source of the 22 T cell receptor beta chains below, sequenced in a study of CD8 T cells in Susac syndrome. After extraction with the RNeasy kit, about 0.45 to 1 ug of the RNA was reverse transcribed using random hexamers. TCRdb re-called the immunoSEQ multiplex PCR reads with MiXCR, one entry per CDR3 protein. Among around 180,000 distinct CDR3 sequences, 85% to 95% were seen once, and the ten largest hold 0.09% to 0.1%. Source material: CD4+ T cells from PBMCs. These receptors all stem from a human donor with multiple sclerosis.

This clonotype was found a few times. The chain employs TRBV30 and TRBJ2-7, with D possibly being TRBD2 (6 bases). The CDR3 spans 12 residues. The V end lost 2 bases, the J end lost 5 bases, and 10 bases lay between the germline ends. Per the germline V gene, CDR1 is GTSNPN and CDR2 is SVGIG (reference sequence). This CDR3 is CAWSPGGHEQYF. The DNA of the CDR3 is TGTGCCTGGAGTCCCGGAGGGCACGAGCAGTACTTC. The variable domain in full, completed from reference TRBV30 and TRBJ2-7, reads SQTIHQWPATLVQPVGSPLSLECTVEGTSNPNLYWYRQAAGRGLQLLFYSVGIGQISSEVPQNLSASRPQDRQFILSSKKLLLSDSGFYLCAWSPGGHEQYFGPGTRLTVT.

In DNA form, the CDR3 reads TGTGCCAGCAAGAGATATAGCAATCAGCCCCAGCATTTT. Protein: CASKRYSNQPQHF. The chain employs TRBV6-6 and TRBJ1-5; D not certain. The CDR3 extends over 13 amino acids. The germline V and J ends were trimmed by 7 bases and 0 bases, with 7 bases remaining between them. Germline values: CDR1 MNHNY, CDR2 SVGAGI (reference sequence).

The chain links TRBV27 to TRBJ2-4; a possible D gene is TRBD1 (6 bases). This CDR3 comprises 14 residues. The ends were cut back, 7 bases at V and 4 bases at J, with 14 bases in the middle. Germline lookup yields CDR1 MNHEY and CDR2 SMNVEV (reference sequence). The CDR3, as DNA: TGTGCCAGCACCCCCAGGGGATTAAAAAACATTCAGTACTTC. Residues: CASTPRGLKNIQYF.

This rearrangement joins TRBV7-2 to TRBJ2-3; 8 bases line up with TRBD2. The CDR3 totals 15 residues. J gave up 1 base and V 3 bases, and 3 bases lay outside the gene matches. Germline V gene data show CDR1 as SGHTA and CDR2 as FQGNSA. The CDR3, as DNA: TGTGCCAGCAGCTTCAAGACTAGCGGCACAGATACGCAGTATTTT. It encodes CASSFKTSGTDTQYF.

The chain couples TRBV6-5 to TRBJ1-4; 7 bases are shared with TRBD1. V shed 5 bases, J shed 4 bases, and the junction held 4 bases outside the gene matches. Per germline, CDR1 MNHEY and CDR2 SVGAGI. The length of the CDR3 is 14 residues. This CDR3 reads CASSVGQVNEKLFF. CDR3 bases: TGTGCCAGCAGTGTCGGACAGGTTAATGAAAAACTGTTTTTT.

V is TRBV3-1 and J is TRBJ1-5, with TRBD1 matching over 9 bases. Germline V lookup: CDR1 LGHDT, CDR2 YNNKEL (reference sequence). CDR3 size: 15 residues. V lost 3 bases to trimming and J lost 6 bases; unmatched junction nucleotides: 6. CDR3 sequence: CASSHGDREGQPQHF. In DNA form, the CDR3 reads TGTGCCAGCAGCCACGGGGACAGGGAGGGTCAGCCCCAGCATTTT.

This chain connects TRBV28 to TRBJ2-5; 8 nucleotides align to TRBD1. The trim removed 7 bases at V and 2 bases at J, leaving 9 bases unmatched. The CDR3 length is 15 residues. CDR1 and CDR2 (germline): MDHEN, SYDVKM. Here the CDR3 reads CASTLDRGGQETQYF. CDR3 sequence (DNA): TGTGCCAGCACCCTCGACAGGGGCGGACAAGAGACCCAGTACTTC.

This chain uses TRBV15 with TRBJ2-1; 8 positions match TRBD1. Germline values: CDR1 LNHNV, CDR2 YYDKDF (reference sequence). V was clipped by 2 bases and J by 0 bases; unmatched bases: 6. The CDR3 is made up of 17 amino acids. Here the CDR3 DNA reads TGTGCCACCAGCAGAATTCTTACAGGGGGCTCCTACAATGAGCAGTTCTTC. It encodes CATSRILTGGSYNEQFF.

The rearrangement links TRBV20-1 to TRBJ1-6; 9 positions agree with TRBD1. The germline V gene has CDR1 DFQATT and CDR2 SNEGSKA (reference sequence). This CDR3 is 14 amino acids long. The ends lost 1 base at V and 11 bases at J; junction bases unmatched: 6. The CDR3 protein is CSARVGGTGTPLHF. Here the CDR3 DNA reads TGCAGTGCTAGAGTTGGGGGGACAGGGACACCCCTCCACTTT.

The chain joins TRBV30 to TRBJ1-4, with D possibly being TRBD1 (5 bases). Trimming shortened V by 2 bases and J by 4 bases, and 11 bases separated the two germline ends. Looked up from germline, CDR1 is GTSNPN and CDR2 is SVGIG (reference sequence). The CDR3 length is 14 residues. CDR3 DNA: TGTGCCTGGAGTAGGGGCGTTGGTAATGAAAAACTGTTTTTT. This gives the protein CAWSRGVGNEKLFF.

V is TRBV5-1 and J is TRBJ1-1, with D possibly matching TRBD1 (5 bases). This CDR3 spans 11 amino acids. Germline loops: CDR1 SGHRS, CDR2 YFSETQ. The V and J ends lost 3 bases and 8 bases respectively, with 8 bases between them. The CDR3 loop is CASSSDSEAFF. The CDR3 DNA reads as TGCGCCAGCAGCTCAGACAGCGAAGCTTTCTTT.

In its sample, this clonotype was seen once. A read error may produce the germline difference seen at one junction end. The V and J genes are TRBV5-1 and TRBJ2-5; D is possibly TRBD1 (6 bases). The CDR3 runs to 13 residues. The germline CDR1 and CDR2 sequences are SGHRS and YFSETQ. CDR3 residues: CASSLTGKDTQYF. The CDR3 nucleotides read TGCGCCAGCAGCTTGACAGGGAAAGATACCCAGTACTTC.

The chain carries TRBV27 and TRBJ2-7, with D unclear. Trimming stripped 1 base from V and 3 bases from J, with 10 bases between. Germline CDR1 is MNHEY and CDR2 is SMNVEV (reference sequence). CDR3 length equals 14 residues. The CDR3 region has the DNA TGTGCCAGCAGTTTATACACGACCAACTACGAGCAGTACTTC. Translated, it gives CASSLYTTNYEQYF.

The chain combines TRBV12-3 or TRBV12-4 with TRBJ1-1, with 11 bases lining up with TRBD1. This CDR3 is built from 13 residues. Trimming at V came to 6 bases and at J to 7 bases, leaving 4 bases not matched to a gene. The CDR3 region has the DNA TGTGCCAGCAGCACCGGGACAGGGGGTGAAGCTTTCTTT. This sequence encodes CASSTGTGGEAFF.

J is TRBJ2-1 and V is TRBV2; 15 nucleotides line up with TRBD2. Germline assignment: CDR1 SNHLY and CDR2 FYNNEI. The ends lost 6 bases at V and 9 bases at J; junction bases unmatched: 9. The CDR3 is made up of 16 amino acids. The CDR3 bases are TGTGCCAGCAGCGAGGGGACTAGCGGGGGGATGAGTGAGCAGTTCTTC. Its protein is CASSEGTSGGMSEQFF.

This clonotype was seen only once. CDR3 sequence: CASSESAVGNSPLHF. The CDR3 DNA is TGTGCCAGCAGTGAATCGGCAGTGGGGAATTCACCCCTCCACTTT. The J gene is TRBJ1-6, the V gene TRBV25-1; D gene ambiguous. Germline V gene lookup returns CDR1 MGHDK and CDR2 SYGVNS. This CDR3 spans 15 amino acids. With 1 base removed from V and 7 bases from J, the gap between germline ends came to 11 bases.

CDR3 sequence reads: CASSSLAAGADTQYF. The CDR3 DNA reads as TGTGCCAGCAGTTCCCTAGCGGCAGGAGCAGATACGCAGTATTTT. The J gene is TRBJ2-3, the V gene TRBV28; TRBD2 matches 7 bases. J lost 4 bases, V lost 4 bases, and 8 bases had no gene match. Per germline, CDR1 MDHEN and CDR2 SYDVKM. The CDR3 consists of 15 residues.

In DNA form, the CDR3 reads TGCACCTCGAGGGCGGGACCTAACAATGAGCAGTTCTTC. Its translation: CTSRAGPNNEQFF. The chain is built from TRBV20-1 and TRBJ2-1; weak D call: TRBD2 (6 bases). Germline assignment: CDR1 DFQATT and CDR2 SNEGSKA (reference sequence). The CDR3 has 13 residues.

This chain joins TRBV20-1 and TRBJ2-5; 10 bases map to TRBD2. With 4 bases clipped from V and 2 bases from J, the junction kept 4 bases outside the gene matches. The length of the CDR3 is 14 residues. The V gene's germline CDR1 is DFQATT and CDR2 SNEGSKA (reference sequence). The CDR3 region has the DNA TGCAGTGCTACTAGCGGGGGAATTCAAGAGACCCAGTACTTC. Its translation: CSATSGGIQETQYF.

The CDR3: CASSFQGADYEQYF. CDR3 DNA: TGTGCCAGCAGCTTTCAGGGGGCGGACTACGAGCAGTACTTC. The V gene is TRBV5-6, the J gene TRBJ2-7; 8 nucleotides line up with TRBD1. V shed 2 bases and J 3 bases; nucleotides not matched to a gene: 4. This CDR3 contains 14 residues. The germline gives CDR1 SGHDT, CDR2 YYEEEE.

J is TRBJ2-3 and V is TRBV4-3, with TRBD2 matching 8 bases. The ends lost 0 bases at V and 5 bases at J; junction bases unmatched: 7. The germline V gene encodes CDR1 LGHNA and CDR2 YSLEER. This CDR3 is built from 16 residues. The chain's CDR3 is CASSQELREAVDTQYF. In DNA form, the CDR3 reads TGCGCCAGCAGCCAAGAATTGCGGGAGGCTGTAGATACGCAGTATTTT.

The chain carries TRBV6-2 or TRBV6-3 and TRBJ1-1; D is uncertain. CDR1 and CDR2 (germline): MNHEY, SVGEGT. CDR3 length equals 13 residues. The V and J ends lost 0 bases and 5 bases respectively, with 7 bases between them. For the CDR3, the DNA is TGTGCCAGCAGTTACTCACGAGAAACTGAAGCTTTCTTT. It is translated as CASSYSRETEAFF.